The 5 T cell receptor beta chains below come from one sample, sequenced in a study of blood T cells in healthy people across ages. It was with a sample-barcoded 5' primer and a J-beta primer mix that a second PCR of roughly 7 to 12 cycles was run. Each CDR3 protein gets one entry after TCRdb re-called the 5' RACE reads with MiXCR. The sample consists of roughly 560,000 distinct CDR3 sequences, more than 20% of them appearing once. These data also formed part of another study, on T cells of mothers and their children.

Sequencing used blood. These receptors came from a boy aged 10-17 years in good health.

This clonotype was seen a handful of times. V usage is TRBV4-3 and J usage is TRBJ2-5; D uncertain. Germline values: CDR1 LGHNA, CDR2 YSLEER. The CDR3 consists of 16 residues. The germline V and J ends were trimmed by 0 bases and 1 base, with 12 bases remaining between them. The CDR3 reads CASSQEVSGFQETQYF. CDR3 bases: TGCGCCAGCAGCCAAGAAGTTTCCGGATTCCAAGAGACCCAGTACTTC.

The genes are TRBV9 and TRBJ1-5; the D is unclear. Germline CDR1 and CDR2: SGDLS and YYNGEE. The CDR3 spans 12 residues. V shed 0 bases and J shed 6 bases, with 4 bases lying between them. The CDR3 coding sequence is TGTGCCAGCAGCGTAGACGGTCAGCCCCAGCATTTT. Encoded protein: CASSVDGQPQHF.

The rearrangement links TRBV5-1 to TRBJ2-5; D gene ambiguous. This CDR3 has 14 amino acids. The V gene's germline CDR1 is SGHRS and CDR2 YFSETQ. The V end was cut by 1 base, the J end by 2 bases, with 9 bases between. The CDR3 sequence: CASSLYRYQETQYF. The CDR3 region has the DNA TGCGCCAGCAGCTTGTACAGATATCAAGAGACCCAGTACTTC.

This clonotype was seen ten or more times. This chain joins TRBV20-1 and TRBJ2-1, with D tentatively TRBD2 (5 bases). The V and J ends lost 5 bases and 4 bases respectively, with 18 bases between them. CDR1 and CDR2 (germline): DFQATT, SNEGSKA (reference sequence). This CDR3 comprises 15 residues. The CDR3 loop reads CSALTGGGDYNEQFF. DNA of the CDR3: TGCAGTGCTCTAACGGGCGGAGGTGATTACAATGAGCAGTTCTTC.

There are a few counts of this clonotype. This chain links TRBV6-2 or TRBV6-3 with TRBJ2-2, with TRBD1 as a possible D gene (7 bases). V lost 5 bases and J lost 5, with 15 bases in between. The germline V gene encodes CDR1 MNHEY and CDR2 SVGEGT. CDR3 length equals 15 residues. This CDR3 is CASSHSTGRTGELFF. The CDR3 DNA follows: TGTGCCAGCAGTCATTCGACAGGGAGGACCGGGGAGCTGTTTTTT.